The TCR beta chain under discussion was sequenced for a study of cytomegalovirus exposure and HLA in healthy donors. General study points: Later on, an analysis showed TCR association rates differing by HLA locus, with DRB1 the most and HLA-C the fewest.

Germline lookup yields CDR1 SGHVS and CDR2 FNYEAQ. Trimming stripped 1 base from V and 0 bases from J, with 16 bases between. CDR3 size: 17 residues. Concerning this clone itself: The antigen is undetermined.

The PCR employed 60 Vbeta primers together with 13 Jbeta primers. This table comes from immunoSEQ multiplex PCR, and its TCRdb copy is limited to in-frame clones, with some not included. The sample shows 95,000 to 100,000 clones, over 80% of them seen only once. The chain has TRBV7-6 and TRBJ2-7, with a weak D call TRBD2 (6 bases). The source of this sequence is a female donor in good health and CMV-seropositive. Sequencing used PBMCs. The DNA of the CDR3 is TGTGCCAGCAGCTTAGGCCCTGGCGGGGCCAACTCCTACGAGCAGTACTTC. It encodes CASSLGPGGANSYEQYF. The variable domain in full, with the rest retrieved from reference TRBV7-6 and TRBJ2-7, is GAGVSQSPRYKVTKRGQDVALRCDPISGHVSLYWYRQALGQGPEFLTYFNYEAQQDKSGLPNDRFSAERPEGSISTLTIQRTEQRDSAMYRCASSLGPGGANSYEQYFGPGTRLTVT.